This T cell receptor beta chain appears in the sequencing data of a study of identical twins. One entry per CDR3 protein results from TCRdb running MiXCR on the 5' RACE reads. The repertoire holds roughly 720,000 distinct CDR3 sequences, with around a sixth as singletons. The V gene's germline CDR1 is MNHNS and CDR2 SASEGT. The CDR3 is 12 residues long. The V end lost 4 bases, the J end lost 8 bases, and 9 bases lay between the germline ends. The data were also submitted as part of a second study, on T cells expressing NK-cell markers. That source notes: An anti-gamma-delta TCR antibody confined sorting to alpha-beta TCR T cells across several of the experiments.

This chain uses TRBV6-1 with TRBJ2-1; D is uncertain. Specimen: PBMCs. The sequence was collected from a woman in her late teens or twenties in good health. CDR3 in amino acids: CASSATTYEQFF. CDR3 nucleotide sequence: TGTGCCAGCAGTGCCACGACCTATGAGCAGTTCTTC.